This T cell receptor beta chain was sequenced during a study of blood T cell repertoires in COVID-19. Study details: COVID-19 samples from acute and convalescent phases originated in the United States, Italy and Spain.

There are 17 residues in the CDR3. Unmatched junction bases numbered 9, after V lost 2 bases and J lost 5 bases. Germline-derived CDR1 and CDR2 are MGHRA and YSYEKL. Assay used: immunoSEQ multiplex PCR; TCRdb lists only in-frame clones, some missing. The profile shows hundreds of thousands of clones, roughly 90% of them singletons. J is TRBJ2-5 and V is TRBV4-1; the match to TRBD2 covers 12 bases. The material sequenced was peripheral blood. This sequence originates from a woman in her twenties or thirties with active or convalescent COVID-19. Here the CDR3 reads CASSQLLLAGGFETQYF. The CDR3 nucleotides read TGCGCCAGCAGCCAACTCCTTCTAGCGGGGGGGTTCGAGACCCAGTACTTC.